The 9 T cell receptor beta chains listed next were all sequenced from one sample in a study of CD8+ T cells in alopecia areata. Treatment specified: oral pan-JAK inhibitor, 5-10 mg twice daily. Sequencing relied on a cDNA template that was reverse transcribed from extracted RNA. The data were produced by immunoSEQ multiplex PCR, yet TCRdb's version contains in-frame clones alone and is incomplete. The sample yields roughly 140,000 clones, roughly four fifths seen once. Here the sequenced sample was CD8+ T cells sorted from blood, taken at week 4, from a patient treated with tofacitinib. Receptors originate from a human donor with alopecia areata.

This rearrangement joins TRBV5-6 to TRBJ2-5; D unclear. CDR3 length: 14 residues. V was shortened by 0 bases and J by 2 bases, with 8 bases between the two germline ends. Germline assignment: CDR1 SGHDT and CDR2 YYEEEE. CDR3 region: CASSLGDQQETQYF. CDR3 sequence (DNA): TGTGCCAGCAGCTTGGGAGACCAACAAGAGACCCAGTACTTC.

This clone has just one count. The rearrangement uses TRBV29-1 and TRBJ2-5; TRBD1 is a possible D gene (5 bases). Trimming cost V 4 bases and J 1 base, with 16 bases left between them. The CDR3 sequence is 15 residues long. Germline CDR1 is SQVTM and CDR2 is ANQGSEA. The CDR3 protein is CSVVSQGPIQETQYF. The CDR3 DNA sequence: TGCAGCGTTGTCAGCCAGGGCCCAATCCAAGAGACCCAGTACTTC.

The chain employs TRBV7-9 and TRBJ2-7; D perhaps matches TRBD2 (6 bases). Trimming stripped 2 bases from V and 4 bases from J, with 12 bases between. Per germline, CDR1 SEHNR and CDR2 FQNEAQ (reference sequence). CDR3 length equals 14 residues. As DNA, the CDR3 is TGTGCCAGCAGCTTACCGGGAGCTTGGTACGAGCAGTACTTC. It translates to CASSLPGAWYEQYF.

The chain is built from TRBV27 and TRBJ2-5, with TRBD2 as a possible D gene (5 bases). Germline CDR1 and CDR2: MNHEY and SMNVEV (reference sequence). The length of the CDR3 is 14 residues. The V and J ends lost 2 bases and 4 bases respectively, with 11 bases between them. The CDR3 is CASSLGPSGETQYF. In DNA, the CDR3 is TGTGCCAGCAGTTTAGGCCCGAGCGGAGAGACCCAGTACTTC.

Only one count was recorded for this clone. Germline is not matched at one junction end, which may reflect a read error. This sample also contains other DNA sequences that code for the same CDR3. The chain combines TRBV19 with TRBJ2-7, with 8 bases lining up with TRBD1. This CDR3 comprises 14 residues. Germline V lookup: CDR1 LNHDA, CDR2 SQIVND (reference sequence). CDR3 loop: CASSIGQGAYEQYF. The CDR3 nucleotides read TGTGCCAGTAGCATAGGACAGGGAGCCTACGAGCAGTACTTC.

The chain is built from TRBV29-1 and TRBJ1-1; D is ambiguous. Looked up from germline, CDR1 is SQVTM and CDR2 is ANQGSEA. V lost 2 bases and J 6 bases, leaving 16 bases between the germline ends. This CDR3 region has 14 residues. The CDR3 nucleotides are TGCAGCGTTGAAACGGCAGCCAGTTACGCTGAAGCTTTCTTT. Its protein is CSVETAASYAEAFF.

The chain links TRBV4-2 to TRBJ2-1; 8 bases match TRBD2. CDR3 length: 15 amino acids. Trimming removed 0 bases from V and 7 bases from J; junction bases left unmatched: 5. The V gene's germline CDR1 is LGHNA and CDR2 YNFKEQ. The CDR3 bases are TGTGCCAGCAGCCAAGAATTGCTAGCGGGTAATGAGCAGTTCTTC. Amino acid sequence: CASSQELLAGNEQFF.

V gene TRBV29-1 combines with J gene TRBJ2-7; 9 nucleotides agree with TRBD2. Germline CDR1 SQVTM, CDR2 ANQGSEA. J lost 0 bases, V lost 2 bases, and 2 bases had no gene match. CDR3 length: 14 residues. The CDR3 spells CSVELAGSSYEQYF. Written as DNA, the CDR3 is TGCAGCGTTGAACTAGCGGGGAGCTCCTACGAGCAGTACTTC.

J is TRBJ2-1 and V is TRBV7-6; D uncertain. The germline V gene encodes CDR1 SGHVS and CDR2 FNYEAQ. The V and J ends lost 3 bases and 4 bases respectively, with 16 bases between them. The CDR3 is 16 residues long. The CDR3 is CASSFAAETPYNEQFF. The CDR3 nucleotides are TGTGCCAGCAGCTTTGCTGCCGAGACCCCATACAATGAGCAGTTCTTC.